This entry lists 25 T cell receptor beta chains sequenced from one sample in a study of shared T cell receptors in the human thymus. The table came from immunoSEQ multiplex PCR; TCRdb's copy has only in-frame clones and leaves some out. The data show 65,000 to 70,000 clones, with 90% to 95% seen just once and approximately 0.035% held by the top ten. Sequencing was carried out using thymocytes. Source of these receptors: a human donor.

CDR3 sequence reads: CASSLEHRGRFYGYTF. The CDR3 DNA is TGTGCCAGCAGCTTAGAGCACAGGGGGCGCTTCTATGGCTACACCTTC. J is TRBJ1-2 and V is TRBV7-6; 9 nucleotides line up with TRBD1. The CDR3 contains 16 residues. The trim removed 1 base at V and 4 bases at J, leaving 7 bases unmatched. Germline lookup yields CDR1 SGHVS and CDR2 FNYEAQ.

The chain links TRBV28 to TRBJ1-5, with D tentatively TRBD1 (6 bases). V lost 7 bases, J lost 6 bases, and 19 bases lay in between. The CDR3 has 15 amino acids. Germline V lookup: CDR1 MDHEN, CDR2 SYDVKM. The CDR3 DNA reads TGTGCCAGCATCCTCCCCAGGGAAGGGGGTCAGCCCCAGCATTTT. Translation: CASILPREGGQPQHF.

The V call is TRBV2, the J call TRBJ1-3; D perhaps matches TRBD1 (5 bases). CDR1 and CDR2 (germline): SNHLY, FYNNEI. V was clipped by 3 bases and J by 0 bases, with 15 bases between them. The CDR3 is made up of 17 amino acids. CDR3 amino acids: CASSEIGRGDSGNTIYF. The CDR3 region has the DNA TGTGCCAGCAGTGAGATTGGGAGGGGTGACTCTGGAAACACCATATATTTT.

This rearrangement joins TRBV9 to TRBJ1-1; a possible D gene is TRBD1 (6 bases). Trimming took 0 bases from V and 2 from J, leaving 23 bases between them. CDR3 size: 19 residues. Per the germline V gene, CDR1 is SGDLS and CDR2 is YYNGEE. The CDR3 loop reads CASSVDGQLELGGNTEAFF. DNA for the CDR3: TGTGCCAGCAGCGTAGATGGACAGTTAGAATTAGGGGGAAACACTGAAGCTTTCTTT.

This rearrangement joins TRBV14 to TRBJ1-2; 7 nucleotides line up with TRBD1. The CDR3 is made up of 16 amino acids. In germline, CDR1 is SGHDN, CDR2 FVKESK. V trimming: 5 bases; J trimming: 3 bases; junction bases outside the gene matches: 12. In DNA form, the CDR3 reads TGTGCCAGCAGCGAAAAACCGGGACAGATACACTATGGCTACACCTTC. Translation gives CASSEKPGQIHYGYTF.

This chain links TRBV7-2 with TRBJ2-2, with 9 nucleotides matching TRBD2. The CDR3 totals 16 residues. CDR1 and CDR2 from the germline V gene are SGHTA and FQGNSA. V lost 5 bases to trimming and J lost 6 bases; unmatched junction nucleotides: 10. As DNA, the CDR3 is TGTGCCAGCAGCCGGCCCGGGACTAGCTCGTCCGGGGAGCTGTTTTTT. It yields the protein CASSRPGTSSSGELFF. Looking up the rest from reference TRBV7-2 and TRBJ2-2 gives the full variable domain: GAGVSQSPSNKVTEKGKDVELRCDPISGHTALYWYRQSLGQGLEFLIYFQGNSAPDKSGLPSDRFSAERTGGSVSTLTIQRTQQEDSAVYLCASSRPGTSSSGELFFGEGSRLTVL.

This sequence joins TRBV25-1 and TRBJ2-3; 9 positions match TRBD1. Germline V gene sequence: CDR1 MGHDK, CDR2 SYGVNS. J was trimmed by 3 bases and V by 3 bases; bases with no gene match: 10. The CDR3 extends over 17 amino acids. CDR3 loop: CASSDRRDRVGTDTQYF. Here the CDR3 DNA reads TGTGCCAGCAGTGATCGCCGGGACAGGGTAGGGACAGATACGCAGTATTTT.

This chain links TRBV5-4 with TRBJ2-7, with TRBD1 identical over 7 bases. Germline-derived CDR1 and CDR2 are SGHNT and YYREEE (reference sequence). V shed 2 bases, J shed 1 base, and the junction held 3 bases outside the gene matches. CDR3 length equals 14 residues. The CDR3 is CASSFTRGSYEQYF. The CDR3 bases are TGTGCCAGCAGCTTCACCAGGGGGTCCTACGAGCAGTACTTC.

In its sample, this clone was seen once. The CDR3 loop reads CASSEFSYNSPLHF. CDR3 coding DNA: TGTGCCAGCAGTGAGTTCTCCTATAATTCACCCCTCCACTTT. This chain uses TRBV7-2 with TRBJ1-6; D is unresolved. Germline V lookup: CDR1 SGHTA, CDR2 FQGNSA. The CDR3 length is 14 residues. The V and J ends lost 6 bases and 0 bases respectively, with 6 bases between them.

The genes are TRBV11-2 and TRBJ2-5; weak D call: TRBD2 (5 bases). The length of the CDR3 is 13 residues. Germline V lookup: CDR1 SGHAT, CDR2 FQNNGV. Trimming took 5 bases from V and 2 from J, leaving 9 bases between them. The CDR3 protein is CASSHGLQETQYF. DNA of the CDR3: TGTGCCAGCAGCCACGGACTTCAAGAGACCCAGTACTTC.

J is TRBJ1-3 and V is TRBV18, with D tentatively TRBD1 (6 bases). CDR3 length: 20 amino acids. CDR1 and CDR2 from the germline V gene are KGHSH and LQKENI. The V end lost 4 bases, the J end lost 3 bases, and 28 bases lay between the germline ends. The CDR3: CASSRDWTAAPGTVGNTIYF. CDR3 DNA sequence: TGTGCCAGCTCACGCGACTGGACAGCTGCGCCTGGTACTGTTGGAAACACCATATATTTT.

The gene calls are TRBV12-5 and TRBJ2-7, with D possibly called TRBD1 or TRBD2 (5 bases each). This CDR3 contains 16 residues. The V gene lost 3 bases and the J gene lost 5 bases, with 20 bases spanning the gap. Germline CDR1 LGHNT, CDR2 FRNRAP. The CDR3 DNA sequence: TGTGCTAGTGGTTTAACTACGGGACGGTGCCCTAACGAGCAGTACTTC. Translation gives CASGLTTGRCPNEQYF.

The CDR3 bases are TGCGCCAGCGGTCGGGAGTTGCAGACGAACACTGAAGCTTTCTTT. Translation: CASGRELQTNTEAFF. V gene TRBV4-3 combines with J gene TRBJ1-1, with no clear D. Trimming took off 8 bases at V and 1 base at J, with 17 bases between the two ends. The CDR3 extends over 15 amino acids. Germline V gene data show CDR1 as LGHNA and CDR2 as YSLEER.

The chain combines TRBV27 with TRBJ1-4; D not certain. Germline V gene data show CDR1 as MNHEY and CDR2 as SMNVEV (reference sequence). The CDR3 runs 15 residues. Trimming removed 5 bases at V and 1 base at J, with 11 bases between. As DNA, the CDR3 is TGTGCCAGCAGTCCCCTCACAGTAACTAATGAAAAACTGTTTTTT. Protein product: CASSPLTVTNEKLFF.

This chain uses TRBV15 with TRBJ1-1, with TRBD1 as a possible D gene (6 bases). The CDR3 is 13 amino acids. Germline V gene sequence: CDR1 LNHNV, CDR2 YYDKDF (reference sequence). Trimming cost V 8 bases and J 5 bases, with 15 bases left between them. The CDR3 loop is CATSAGARTEAFF. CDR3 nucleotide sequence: TGTGCCACCTCCGCGGGGGCGAGGACTGAAGCTTTCTTT.

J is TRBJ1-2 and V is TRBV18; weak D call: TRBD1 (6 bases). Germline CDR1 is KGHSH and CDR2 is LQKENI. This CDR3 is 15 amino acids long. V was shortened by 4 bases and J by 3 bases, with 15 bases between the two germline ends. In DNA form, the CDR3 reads TGTGCCAGCTCACTACTACAGGGTGCCGACTATGGCTACACCTTC. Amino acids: CASSLLQGADYGYTF.

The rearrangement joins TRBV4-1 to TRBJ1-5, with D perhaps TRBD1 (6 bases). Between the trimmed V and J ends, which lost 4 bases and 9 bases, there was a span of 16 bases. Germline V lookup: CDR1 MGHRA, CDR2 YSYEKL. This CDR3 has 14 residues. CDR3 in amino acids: CASSLGTRGRPQHF. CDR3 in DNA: TGCGCCAGCAGCCTGGGGACGAGGGGGAGGCCCCAGCATTTT.

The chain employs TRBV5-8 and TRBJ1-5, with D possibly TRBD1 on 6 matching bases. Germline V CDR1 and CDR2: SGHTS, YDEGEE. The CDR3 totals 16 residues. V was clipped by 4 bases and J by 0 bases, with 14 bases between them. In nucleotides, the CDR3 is TGTGCCAGCAGCCTGAGGGGGGGTTATAGCAATCAGCCCCAGCATTTT. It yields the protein CASSLRGGYSNQPQHF.

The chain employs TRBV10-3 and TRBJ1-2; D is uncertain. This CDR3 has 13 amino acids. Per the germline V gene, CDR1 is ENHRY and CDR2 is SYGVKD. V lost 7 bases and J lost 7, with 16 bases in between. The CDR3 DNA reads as TGTGCCATCAATACATTCAAGACCTCTGGCTACACCTTC. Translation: CAINTFKTSGYTF.

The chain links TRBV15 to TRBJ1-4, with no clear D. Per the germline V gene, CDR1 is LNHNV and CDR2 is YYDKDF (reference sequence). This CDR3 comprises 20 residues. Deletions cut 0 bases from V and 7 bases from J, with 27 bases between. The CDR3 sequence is CATSRDRESKVIPETEKLFF. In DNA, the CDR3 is TGTGCCACCAGCAGAGACCGAGAATCGAAGGTCATCCCGGAAACTGAAAAACTGTTTTTT. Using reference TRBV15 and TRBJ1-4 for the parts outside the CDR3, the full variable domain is DAMVIQNPRYQVTQFGKPVTLSCSQTLNHNVMYWYQQKSSQAPKLLFHYYDKDFNNEADTPDNFQSRRPNTSFCFLDIRSPGLGDTAMYLCATSRDRESKVIPETEKLFFGSGTQLSVL.

CDR3 sequence (DNA): TGTGCCAGCAGCCATAGCGTACAGGGGGCCCTGATTAGCAACACCGGGGAGCTGTTTTTT. Translated, it gives CASSHSVQGALISNTGELFF. This sequence joins TRBV5-5 and TRBJ2-2, with TRBD1 matching over 9 bases. Germline CDR1 reads SGHKS; CDR2 reads YYEKEE (reference sequence). This CDR3 spans 20 amino acids. J lost 2 bases, V lost 4 bases, and 18 bases had no gene match. Filled out from reference TRBV5-5 and TRBJ2-2, the complete variable domain reads DAGVTQSPTHLIKTRGQQVTLRCSPISGHKSVSWYQQVLGQGPQFIFQYYEKEERGRGNFPDRFSARQFPNYSSELNVNALLLGDSALYLCASSHSVQGALISNTGELFFGEGSRLTVL.

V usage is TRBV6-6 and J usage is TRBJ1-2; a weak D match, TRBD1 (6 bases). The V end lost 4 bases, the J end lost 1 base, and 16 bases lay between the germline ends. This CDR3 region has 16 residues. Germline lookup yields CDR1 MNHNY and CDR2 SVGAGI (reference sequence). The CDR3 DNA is TGTGCCAGCAGTTTAGCTAGGACAGACCATAACTATGGCTACACCTTC. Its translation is CASSLARTDHNYGYTF.

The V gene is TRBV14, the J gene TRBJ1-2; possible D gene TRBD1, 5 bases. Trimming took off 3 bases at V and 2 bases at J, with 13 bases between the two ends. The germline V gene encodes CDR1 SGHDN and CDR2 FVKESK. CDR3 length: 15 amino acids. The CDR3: CASSQGHRRNYGYTF. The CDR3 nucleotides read TGTGCCAGCAGCCAGGGGCACAGGCGAAACTATGGCTACACCTTC.

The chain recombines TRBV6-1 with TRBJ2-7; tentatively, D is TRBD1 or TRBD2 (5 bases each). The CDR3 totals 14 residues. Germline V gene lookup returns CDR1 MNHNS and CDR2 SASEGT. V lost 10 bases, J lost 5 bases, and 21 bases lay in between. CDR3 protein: CATSLNEGNHEQYF. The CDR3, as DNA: TGTGCCACCTCCCTCAACGAGGGGAACCACGAGCAGTACTTC.

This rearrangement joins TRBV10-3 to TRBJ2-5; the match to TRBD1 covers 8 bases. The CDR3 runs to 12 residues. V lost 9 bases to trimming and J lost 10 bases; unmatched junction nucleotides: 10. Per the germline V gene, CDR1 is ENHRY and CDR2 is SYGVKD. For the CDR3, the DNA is TGTGCCATATTCGACGGGACAGGAGACCAGTACTTC. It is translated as CAIFDGTGDQYF.